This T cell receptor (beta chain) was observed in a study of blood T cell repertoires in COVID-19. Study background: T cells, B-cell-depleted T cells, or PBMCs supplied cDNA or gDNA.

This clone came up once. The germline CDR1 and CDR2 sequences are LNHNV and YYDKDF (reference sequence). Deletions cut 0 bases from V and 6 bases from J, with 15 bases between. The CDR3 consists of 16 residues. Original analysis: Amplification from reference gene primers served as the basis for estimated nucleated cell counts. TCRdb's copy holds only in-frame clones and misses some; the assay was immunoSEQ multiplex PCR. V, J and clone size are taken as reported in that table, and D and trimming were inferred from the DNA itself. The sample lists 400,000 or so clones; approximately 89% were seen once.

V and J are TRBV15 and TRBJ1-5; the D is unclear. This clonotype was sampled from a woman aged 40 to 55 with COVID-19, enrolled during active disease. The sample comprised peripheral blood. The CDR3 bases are TGTGCCACCAGCAGAGAGGAGGGAGTGGGCGGTCAGCCCCAGCATTTT. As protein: CATSREEGVGGQPQHF.